The next 29 T cell receptor beta chains were all read from a single sample in a study of Graves' ophthalmopathy and Graves' hyperthyroidism. RNA transcripts yielded amplified TCR beta CDR3 regions. An initial RT-PCR round employing HTBI primers preceded a second-round multiplex PCR. TCRdb ran MiXCR on the multiplex PCR reads and lists one entry per CDR3 protein. The data show some 400,000 distinct CDR3 sequences, about 16% seen once. Sequenced sample: peripheral blood. The source of these receptors is a woman aged 18-29 years with Graves' ophthalmopathy.

This clonotype was observed many times. CDR3 sequence (DNA): TGTGCCAGCAGCCTTACTGGGACAGGGCAAGAGACCCAGTACTTC. Encoded protein: CASSLTGTGQETQYF. The chain uses TRBV9 and TRBJ2-5; 9 nucleotides line up with TRBD1. The CDR3 contains 15 residues. From germline, CDR1 is SGDLS and CDR2 YYNGEE. Trimming took 4 bases from V and 2 from J; bases not matched to a gene: 6.

The CDR3 sequence: CASSPRDRPDYGYTF. The CDR3 DNA reads TGTGCCAGCAGCCCACGCGACAGACCGGATTATGGCTACACCTTC. The rearrangement joins TRBV7-2 to TRBJ1-2, with D possibly TRBD1 on 5 matching bases. V was cut by 5 bases and J by 5 bases, with 18 bases left in between. In germline, CDR1 is SGHTA, CDR2 FQGNSA. This CDR3 is built from 15 residues.

This clonotype occurred many times. This rearrangement joins TRBV6-5 to TRBJ1-5; no reliable D call. In germline, CDR1 is MNHEY, CDR2 SVGAGI. V was cut by 3 bases and J by 5 bases, with 11 bases left in between. The CDR3 consists of 14 residues. The CDR3 loop reads CASSYRRSDQPQHF. The CDR3, as DNA: TGTGCCAGCAGTTATAGGCGGTCAGATCAGCCCCAGCATTTT.

This clonotype was detected only a few times. The V and J genes are TRBV28 and TRBJ2-7; the D is unclear. Per germline, CDR1 MDHEN and CDR2 SYDVKM. The ends were cut back, 7 bases at V and 0 bases at J, with 22 bases in the middle. The CDR3 contains 17 residues. CDR3 sequence reads: CASNNRNQGPLSYEQYF. CDR3 sequence (DNA): TGTGCCAGCAATAATCGAAACCAAGGTCCCCTCTCCTACGAGCAGTACTTC.

There are many counts of this clonotype. This chain links TRBV7-3 with TRBJ2-2, with D perhaps TRBD1 (6 bases). Germline-derived CDR1 and CDR2 are SGHTA and FQGTGA. V lost 4 bases to trimming and J lost 6 bases, with 9 bases between them. The CDR3 contains 13 residues. For the CDR3, the DNA is TGTGCCAGCAGCTCTGGGACACCCGGGGAGCTGTTTTTT. Protein sequence: CASSSGTPGELFF.

The table lists this clonotype with many counts. This chain links TRBV6-5 with TRBJ2-7; the match to TRBD2 covers 12 bases. CDR1 is MNHEY, CDR2 SVGAGI, per germline. The trim removed 2 bases at V and 2 bases at J, leaving 7 bases unmatched. The CDR3 runs 17 residues. For the CDR3, the DNA is TGTGCCAGCAGTTACCTGACTAGCGGGGGCCCCACCTACGAGCAGTACTTC. Its protein is CASSYLTSGGPTYEQYF.

The CDR3 nucleotides read TGTGCCAGCAGATCCGGGCCCTGGGGGACCCAGTACTTC. Protein product: CASRSGPWGTQYF. The gene calls are TRBV12-3 or TRBV12-4 and TRBJ2-5; D gene uncertain. The CDR3 runs to 13 residues. V lost 6 bases and J lost 7, with 15 bases in between.

This clonotype was found many times. This rearrangement joins TRBV28 to TRBJ2-2; D may be TRBD1 or TRBD2 (5 bases each). CDR3 size: 16 residues. Per germline, CDR1 MDHEN and CDR2 SYDVKM. The ends were cut back, 7 bases at V and 2 bases at J, with 17 bases in the middle. The CDR3 sequence is CASKWDRSINTGELFF. DNA for the CDR3: TGTGCCAGCAAGTGGGACCGATCAATCAACACCGGGGAGCTGTTTTTT.

Concerning this clonotype: A much larger clone differs from this one at a single base, so this may be a read error. This chain joins TRBV28 and TRBJ2-6, with D possibly called TRBD1 or TRBD2 (5 bases each). This CDR3 comprises 18 residues. Trimming took off 4 bases at V and 0 bases at J, with 16 bases between the two ends. In germline, CDR1 is MDHEN, CDR2 SYDVKM. In nucleotides, the CDR3 is TGTGCCAGCAGTTATGTTTGGGACGCCCGCTCTGGGGCCAACGTCCTGACTTTC. It yields the protein CASSYVWDARSGANVLTF.

The table lists this clonotype with many counts. The gene calls are TRBV6-5 and TRBJ2-7, with TRBD1 matching over 9 bases. From germline, CDR1 is MNHEY and CDR2 SVGAGI. This CDR3 is built from 15 residues. The junction had 10 bases not matched to a gene; V was cut back by 6 bases and J by 4 bases. The CDR3 DNA follows: TGTGCCAGCAGCAACTCGGGGACAGGGTTTTACGAGCAGTACTTC. Translated, it gives CASSNSGTGFYEQYF.

Ten or more counts support this clonotype. The V and J genes are TRBV4-2 and TRBJ2-2, with 9 bases matching TRBD2. Trimming took 4 bases from V and 4 from J; bases not matched to a gene: 4. Per germline, CDR1 LGHNA and CDR2 YNFKEQ. There are 15 residues in the CDR3. Written as DNA, the CDR3 is TGTGCCAGCAGCCCCGGGACTAGCCTCACCGGGGAGCTGTTTTTT. Protein: CASSPGTSLTGELFF.

This clonotype was counted at least ten times. The rearrangement links TRBV29-1 to TRBJ2-7; a possible D gene is TRBD2 (5 bases). V gave up 6 bases and J gave up 2 bases, with 5 bases separating them. This CDR3 has 10 residues. From germline, CDR1 is SQVTM and CDR2 ANQGSEA. CDR3: CSVLAYEQYF. The CDR3 nucleotides read TGCAGCGTACTAGCCTACGAGCAGTACTTC.

There are many counts of this clonotype. The rearrangement links TRBV28 to TRBJ2-7, with D unresolved. Germline lookup yields CDR1 MDHEN and CDR2 SYDVKM. The CDR3 consists of 14 residues. V was trimmed by 0 bases and J by 2 bases, leaving 8 bases between them. For the CDR3, the DNA is TGTGCCAGCAGTTTATGGGCTGGGACCTACGAGCAGTACTTC. The encoded protein is CASSLWAGTYEQYF.

This clonotype occurred many times. The V call is TRBV7-9, the J call TRBJ2-7, with D tentatively TRBD1 (6 bases). The CDR3 is 14 residues long. V was cut by 4 bases and J by 5 bases, with 15 bases left in between. Germline CDR1 is SEHNR and CDR2 is FQNEAQ (reference sequence). CDR3 DNA: TGTGCCAGCAGCTCAAACTCACAGGGACACGAGCAGTACTTC. It specifies CASSSNSQGHEQYF.

This clonotype was seen only a few times. The CDR3, as DNA: TGTGCCAGCAGTTTTATCAGCTCCTATGGCTACACCTTC. Translating it yields CASSFISSYGYTF. The chain recombines TRBV27 with TRBJ1-2; D unclear. This CDR3 comprises 13 residues. Germline V gene sequence: CDR1 MNHEY, CDR2 SMNVEV (reference sequence). V lost 3 bases, J lost 4 bases, and 9 bases lay in between.

This clonotype was seen many times. The chain combines TRBV6-5 with TRBJ2-7; 8 bases are a match to TRBD1. With 6 bases clipped from V and 1 base from J, the junction kept 5 bases outside the gene matches. The CDR3 loop spans 14 amino acids. The germline V gene has CDR1 MNHEY and CDR2 SVGAGI. DNA of the CDR3: TGTGCCAGCAGACGGACAGGGCGGTCCTACGAGCAGTACTTC. Translating it yields CASRRTGRSYEQYF.

The chain carries TRBV5-1 and TRBJ2-5; 8 nucleotides align to TRBD2. CDR1 is SGHRS, CDR2 YFSETQ, per germline. J was trimmed by 5 bases and V by 6 bases; bases with no gene match: 12. The CDR3 is 15 amino acids. CDR3 coding DNA: TGCGCCAGCACATCCGGGACTAGTGGCTTCGAGACCCAGTACTTC. Its translation: CASTSGTSGFETQYF.

This clonotype was seen repeatedly, ten times or more. This chain uses TRBV5-1 with TRBJ2-7, with TRBD1 matching over 7 bases. CDR3 size: 14 residues. Germline trimming cut 4 bases from V and 5 bases from J; bases unmatched to any gene: 9. Germline CDR1 is SGHRS and CDR2 is YFSETQ. The CDR3: CASSPWTGNHEQYF. CDR3 DNA sequence: TGCGCCAGCAGCCCCTGGACAGGTAACCACGAGCAGTACTTC.

At least ten counts were recorded for this clonotype. V is TRBV5-1 and J is TRBJ2-2; 9 bases match TRBD2. CDR1 and CDR2 (germline): SGHRS, YFSETQ. The junction had 3 bases not matched to a gene; V was cut back by 3 bases and J by 0 bases. The CDR3 consists of 16 residues. The CDR3 here is CASSWGGRANTGELFF. The CDR3 DNA follows: TGCGCCAGCAGCTGGGGCGGGAGGGCGAACACCGGGGAGCTGTTTTTT. The entire variable domain, with the rest obtained from reference TRBV5-1 and TRBJ2-2, is as follows: KAGVTQTPRYLIKTRGQQVTLSCSPISGHRSVSWYQQTPGQGLQFLFEYFSETQRNKGNFPGRFSGRQFSNSRSEMNVSTLELGDSALYLCASSWGGRANTGELFFGEGSRLTVL.

This clonotype was detected only a few times. The chain uses TRBV27 and TRBJ2-7; 11 bases fit TRBD1. The V segment lost 4 bases and the J segment 4 bases; nucleotides outside the gene matches: 9. Germline V gives CDR1 MNHEY, CDR2 SMNVEV (reference sequence). This CDR3 has 16 residues. The CDR3 bases are TGTGCCAGCAGTTACACCGGGACAGGGGGGGGGTACGAGCAGTACTTC. Its protein product is CASSYTGTGGGYEQYF.

A remark on this clonotype: This may stem from a read error, because a much larger clone lies one nucleotide away. The chain links TRBV9 to TRBJ2-7; D possibly matches TRBD1 or TRBD2 (6 bases each). Germline-derived CDR1 and CDR2 are SGDLS and YYNGEE. There are 15 residues in the CDR3. The CDR3 nucleotides read TGTGCCGGCAGTCCCCGGGGGCTAGCCTCCTACGAGCAGTACTTC. Encoded protein: CAGSPRGLASYEQYF.

This clonotype was seen repeatedly, ten times or more. This sequence joins TRBV7-9 and TRBJ1-5; 7 nucleotides line up with TRBD1. The CDR3 spans 12 residues. Trimming cost V 5 bases and J 8 bases; bases outside gene matches: 3. Germline CDR1 reads SEHNR; CDR2 reads FQNEAQ (reference sequence). DNA for the CDR3: TGTGCCAGCAGCCATACAGGGGAGCCCCAGCATTTT. This translates into CASSHTGEPQHF.

V usage is TRBV6-1 and J usage is TRBJ2-4; D is unresolved. The CDR3 length is 13 residues. V shed 1 base and J shed 4 bases, with 5 bases lying between them. The germline CDR1 and CDR2 sequences are MNHNS and SASEGT. CDR3 loop: CASSEVEKNIQYF. The CDR3 DNA sequence: TGTGCCAGCAGTGAAGTTGAAAAAAACATTCAGTACTTC.

The table lists this clonotype with many counts. The rearrangement joins TRBV12-3 or TRBV12-4 to TRBJ2-7, with D perhaps matching TRBD2 (6 bases). Trimming pared 5 bases from V and 4 bases from J, leaving 24 bases between. The CDR3 covers 17 residues. CDR3 coding DNA: TGTGCCAGCAGTCCCGACGAGCGGGCCCCCTTCATATACGAGCAGTACTTC. This encodes CASSPDERAPFIYEQYF.

This clonotype appeared many times. V and J are TRBV7-2 and TRBJ2-2; D call uncertain. Germline assignment: CDR1 SGHTA and CDR2 FQGNSA. Trimming left V 4 bases short and J 7 bases short, with 10 bases between. This CDR3 is 13 amino acids long. CDR3 protein: CASSSTRNGELFF. CDR3 sequence (DNA): TGTGCCAGCAGCTCCACACGCAACGGGGAGCTGTTTTTT.

This clonotype was seen many times. V gene TRBV11-2 combines with J gene TRBJ2-7; D may match TRBD1 or TRBD2 (5 bases each). CDR3 length equals 16 residues. Deletions cut 5 bases from V and 2 bases from J, with 19 bases between. Germline assignment: CDR1 SGHAT and CDR2 FQNNGV. The CDR3 loop reads CASSHDLGTPPYEQYF. CDR3 in DNA: TGTGCCAGCAGCCACGATCTAGGGACCCCTCCCTACGAGCAGTACTTC.

About this clonotype itself: The junction departs from the called germline gene at one end, perhaps through a read error. The chain has TRBV6-2 or TRBV6-3 and TRBJ2-3; D is possibly TRBD1 or TRBD2 (5 bases each). The CDR3 contains 14 residues. Germline CDR1 is MNHEY and CDR2 is SVGEGT. The CDR3 loop reads CASSDSGTTDTQYF. The CDR3, as DNA: TGTGCCAGCAGTGACTCCGGGACGACAGATACGCAGTATTTT.

The V gene is TRBV27, the J gene TRBJ2-4; 9 positions match TRBD2. The CDR3 covers 15 residues. Germline V gives CDR1 MNHEY, CDR2 SMNVEV (reference sequence). V lost 1 base and J lost 8; bases outside the gene matches: 6. The CDR3 DNA reads as TGTGCCAGCAGTTTATTCGGGACTAGCAGGGACATTCAGTACTTC. This sequence encodes CASSLFGTSRDIQYF.

At least ten counts were recorded for this clonotype. The chain has TRBV6-5 and TRBJ1-2; no firm D call. Germline CDR1 reads MNHEY; CDR2 reads SVGAGI. Trimming cost V 2 bases and J 4 bases, with 14 bases left between them. The CDR3 is made up of 15 amino acids. The CDR3 DNA is TGTGCCAGCAGTTACGAGGCAGATGCTGTCTATGGCTACACCTTC. Amino acid sequence: CASSYEADAVYGYTF.